These 12 T cell receptor beta chains came from one sample sequenced in a study of shared clonotypes between healthy human individuals. Sequencing was performed with immunoSEQ multiplex PCR; in TCRdb, only in-frame clones are kept and a portion is missing. The table has roughly 2.4 million clones, nearly 97% seen once. The sample comprised naive CD4+ T cells sorted from blood. The subset denotes: CD45RA+ positively selected. Receptors were obtained from a man between 18 and 35 years old in good health.

The V and J genes are TRBV5-1 and TRBJ2-4, with 11 bases lining up with TRBD2. V was clipped by 0 bases and J by 8 bases; unmatched bases: 7. Germline loops: CDR1 SGHRS, CDR2 YFSETQ. CDR3 size: 16 residues. CDR3 in amino acids: CASSLETSGKSDIQYF. The CDR3, as DNA: TGCGCCAGCAGCTTGGAGACTAGCGGGAAGAGTGACATTCAGTACTTC.

This chain links TRBV7-9 with TRBJ2-2; D gene unclear. The CDR3 totals 14 residues. V was trimmed by 1 base and J by 1 base, leaving 4 bases between them. Per the germline V gene, CDR1 is SEHNR and CDR2 is FQNEAQ (reference sequence). The CDR3 DNA follows: TGTGCCAGCAGCTTAGATCTGAACACCGGGGAGCTGTTTTTT. This encodes CASSLDLNTGELFF.

The gene calls are TRBV2 and TRBJ2-1; 7 nucleotides align to TRBD1. This CDR3 region has 15 residues. Germline CDR1 is SNHLY and CDR2 is FYNNEI. V trimming: 0 bases; J trimming: 7 bases; junction bases outside the gene matches: 6. In DNA, the CDR3 is TGTGCCAGCAGTGAAGCGCAGGGGGTCCATAATGAGCAGTTCTTC. Protein product: CASSEAQGVHNEQFF.

The gene calls are TRBV19 and TRBJ1-2; 10 bases line up with TRBD1. With V trimmed by 5 bases and J by 6 bases, 3 bases remained unmatched. This CDR3 comprises 13 residues. Germline V gives CDR1 LNHDA, CDR2 SQIVND (reference sequence). CDR3 bases: TGTGCCAGTAGTCGACAGGGGGCTGATGGCTACACCTTC. Protein: CASSRQGADGYTF.

The chain joins TRBV5-1 to TRBJ1-2; D not resolved. The V end was cut by 6 bases, the J end by 2 bases, with 14 bases between. Germline assignment: CDR1 SGHRS and CDR2 YFSETQ. This CDR3 region has 14 residues. The CDR3 DNA reads TGCGCCAGCACCGCTGGTAACACGAACTATGGCTACACCTTC. Translation: CASTAGNTNYGYTF.

The chain couples TRBV5-1 to TRBJ2-5; a weak D match, TRBD2 (5 bases). V was cut by 0 bases and J by 1 base, with 13 bases left in between. Germline CDR1 and CDR2: SGHRS and YFSETQ. The CDR3 has 16 amino acids. CDR3 DNA sequence: TGCGCCAGCAGCTTGGGCGGGTGGGCAGTCCAAGAGACCCAGTACTTC. Translated, it gives CASSLGGWAVQETQYF.

This chain joins TRBV25-1 and TRBJ1-5; the D is unclear. The CDR3 has 12 amino acids. CDR1 and CDR2 (germline): MGHDK, SYGVNS. Trimming shortened V by 4 bases and J by 5 bases, and 6 bases separated the two germline ends. The CDR3 reads CASSAQDQPQHF. The CDR3 coding sequence is TGTGCCAGCAGTGCACAAGATCAGCCCCAGCATTTT.

Of note for this clone: The identical CDR3 is also encoded by other nucleotide sequences in the sample. This chain uses TRBV11-2 with TRBJ1-5; no definite D call. Per germline, CDR1 SGHAT and CDR2 FQNNGV. V gave up 1 base and J gave up 7 bases, with 8 bases separating them. The CDR3 loop spans 13 amino acids. CDR3 loop: CASSLVVGQPQHF. In DNA, the CDR3 is TGTGCCAGCAGCTTAGTGGTGGGACAGCCCCAGCATTTT.

The chain combines TRBV6-5 with TRBJ2-7; tentative D call: TRBD1 (6 bases). Between the trimmed V and J ends, which lost 6 bases and 6 bases, there was a span of 21 bases. CDR1 and CDR2 (germline): MNHEY, SVGAGI. This CDR3 is 15 amino acids long. The CDR3 loop is CASRGMTGTRFEQYF. The CDR3 DNA sequence: TGTGCCAGCAGGGGTATGACAGGTACGAGGTTCGAGCAGTACTTC.

The rearrangement links TRBV25-1 to TRBJ1-4; 9 bases fit TRBD1. V lost 1 base and J lost 11; bases outside the gene matches: 8. CDR1 is MGHDK and CDR2 is SYGVNS in the germline V gene. The CDR3 is 15 amino acids. CDR3 DNA: TGTGCCAGCAGTGAATTTACGACAGGGGGGGCGAAACTGTTTTTT. This sequence encodes CASSEFTTGGAKLFF.

The V and J genes are TRBV28 and TRBJ1-5; no clear D gene. The CDR3 consists of 14 residues. Germline-derived CDR1 and CDR2 are MDHEN and SYDVKM. Trimming took 6 bases from V and 0 from J, leaving 9 bases between them. CDR3 coding DNA: TGTGCCAGCAGGAAAGGAGGTAGCAATCAGCCCCAGCATTTT. This codes for CASRKGGSNQPQHF.

This chain links TRBV4-1 with TRBJ2-7; 9 bases map to TRBD1. This CDR3 spans 15 amino acids. The germline gives CDR1 MGHRA, CDR2 YSYEKL. Losses at the gene ends were 0 bases for V and 7 bases for J; bases not matched to a gene: 7. CDR3: CASSQDLTGGGEQYF. CDR3 in DNA: TGCGCCAGCAGCCAAGATCTTACAGGGGGCGGAGAGCAGTACTTC.